One and the same sample provided the 2 T cell receptor beta chains below, sequenced in a study of blood T cell repertoires in COVID-19. Profiled with immunoSEQ multiplex PCR; TCRdb holds only in-frame clones, not every one. This repertoire shows 150,000 to 200,000 clones, roughly 89% found once; its top ten account for 3.7%. Sequencing was performed on peripheral blood. The source is a man younger than 30 with active or convalescent COVID-19.

This clone was observed once. CDR3 in amino acids: CASSSGRGLGETQYF. In DNA, the CDR3 is TGTGCCAGCAGTTCGGGCAGGGGGCTTGGGGAGACCCAGTACTTC. The genes are TRBV27 and TRBJ2-5; 8 nucleotides agree with TRBD1. Germline CDR1 and CDR2: MNHEY and SMNVEV (reference sequence). This CDR3 has 15 amino acids. V dropped 4 bases and J dropped 5; count of bases not matched to a gene: 9.

Only a few counts were recorded for this clone. This sequence joins TRBV9 and TRBJ1-2, with D perhaps matching TRBD1 (6 bases). The germline CDR1 and CDR2 sequences are SGDLS and YYNGEE. CDR3 length: 13 residues. V was shortened by 4 bases and J by 2 bases, with 9 bases between the two germline ends. In nucleotides, the CDR3 is TGTGCCAGCAGCTTAGACAGGAACTATGGCTACACCTTC. Translation gives CASSLDRNYGYTF.